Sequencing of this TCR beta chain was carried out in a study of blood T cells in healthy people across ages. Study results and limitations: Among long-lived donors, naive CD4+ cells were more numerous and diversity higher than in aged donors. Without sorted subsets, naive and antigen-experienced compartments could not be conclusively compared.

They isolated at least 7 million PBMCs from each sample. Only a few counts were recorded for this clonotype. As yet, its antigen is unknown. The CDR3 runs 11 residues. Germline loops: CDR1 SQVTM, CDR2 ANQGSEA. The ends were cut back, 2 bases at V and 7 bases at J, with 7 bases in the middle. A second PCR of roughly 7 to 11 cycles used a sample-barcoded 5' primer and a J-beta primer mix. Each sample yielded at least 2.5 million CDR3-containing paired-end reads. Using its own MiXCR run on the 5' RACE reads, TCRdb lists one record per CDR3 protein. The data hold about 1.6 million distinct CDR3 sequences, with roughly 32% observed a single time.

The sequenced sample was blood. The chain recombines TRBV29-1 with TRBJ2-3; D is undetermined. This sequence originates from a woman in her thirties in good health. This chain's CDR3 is CSVESGNTQYF. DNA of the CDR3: TGCAGCGTTGAAAGTGGGAATACGCAGTATTTT.